These 23 T cell receptor beta chains share one sample of origin, sequenced in a study of regulatory T cells in long-lasting Graves disease. The time point denotes: newly diagnosed GD, antithyroid drugs for less than 3 months. The TCR library used RNA extracted from PBMCs. The authors built TCR beta libraries using iRepertoire HTBI primers and Arm-PCR of CDR3 regions. TCRdb recomputed calls from the multiplex PCR reads with MiXCR, one row per CDR3 protein. The data show more than 400,000 distinct CDR3 sequences, 16% seen once. These records were also assigned to another study, of T cells in Graves' hyperthyroidism and ophthalmopathy.

Sequencing was performed on peripheral blood mononuclear cells (PBMCs), taken at new diagnosis, from a patient treated with antithyroid drugs. The receptor set was obtained from a woman under 40 with Graves disease.

This clonotype appeared a few times. The gene calls are TRBV7-9 and TRBJ2-7, with 9 bases that match TRBD2. Trimming cost V 8 bases and J 5 bases; bases outside gene matches: 10. Per germline, CDR1 SEHNR and CDR2 FQNEAQ (reference sequence). The CDR3 sequence is 14 residues long. The CDR3 spells CASGLAGAADEQYF. CDR3 DNA: TGTGCCAGCGGATTAGCGGGAGCGGCCGACGAGCAGTACTTC. The complete variable domain, with remaining parts taken from reference TRBV7-9 and TRBJ2-7, reads DTGVSQNPRHKITKRGQNVTFRCDPISEHNRLYWYRQTLGQGPEFLTYFQNEAQLEKSRLLSDRFSAERPKGSFSTLEIQRTEQGDSAMYLCASGLAGAADEQYFGPGTRLTVT.

The genes are TRBV10-3 and TRBJ2-2; D unresolved. The CDR3 covers 11 residues. V was trimmed by 1 base and J by 9 bases, leaving 3 bases between them. The germline V gene has CDR1 ENHRY and CDR2 SYGVKD. CDR3 sequence reads: CAISEFRELFF. CDR3 nucleotide sequence: TGTGCCATCAGTGAGTTTCGGGAGCTGTTTTTT.

This clonotype occurred many times. The chain couples TRBV6-5 to TRBJ2-5; 8 bases align to TRBD2. The CDR3 totals 15 residues. CDR1 and CDR2 from the germline V gene are MNHEY and SVGAGI. The V and J ends lost 2 bases and 6 bases, in that order; junction bases with no gene match: 8. For the CDR3, the DNA is TGTGCCAGCAGTTACGGAGGCGGGGGGCCGAAGACCCAGTACTTC. It translates to CASSYGGGGPKTQYF.

This clonotype came up many times. This rearrangement joins TRBV30 to TRBJ1-5; no definite D call. V dropped 1 base and J dropped 0 bases, with 4 bases sitting between them. The CDR3 length is 13 residues. Germline CDR1 reads GTSNPN; CDR2 reads SVGIG (reference sequence). The CDR3 is CAWSGTSNQPQHF. The CDR3 nucleotides are TGTGCCTGGAGTGGGACTAGCAATCAGCCCCAGCATTTT.

The rearrangement uses TRBV2 and TRBJ2-1, with TRBD2 identical over 7 bases. The CDR3 covers 13 residues. After removal of 7 bases from V and 8 bases from J, the junction contained 8 bases not matched to a gene. The germline CDR1 and CDR2 sequences are SNHLY and FYNNEI. CDR3 region: CASILTSLHEQFF. DNA of the CDR3: TGTGCCAGCATCCTGACTAGCCTTCATGAGCAGTTCTTC.

The table lists this clonotype with many counts. The chain joins TRBV30 to TRBJ2-1; TRBD2 matches 7 bases. The J segment lost 6 bases and the V segment lost 2 bases, leaving 13 bases of the junction unmatched. CDR1 GTSNPN and CDR2 SVGIG come from the germline V gene (reference sequence). The CDR3 spans 16 residues. CDR3 in DNA: TGTGCCTGGAGTAGGACCTCTAGCGGCCAGGGCAATGAGCAGTTCTTC. Its translation: CAWSRTSSGQGNEQFF. Full variable domain (missing parts from reference TRBV30 and TRBJ2-1): SQTIHQWPATLVQPVGSPLSLECTVEGTSNPNLYWYRQAAGRGLQLLFYSVGIGQISSEVPQNLSASRPQDRQFILSSKKLLLSDSGFYLCAWSRTSSGQGNEQFFGPGTRLTVL.

This clonotype was seen repeatedly, ten times or more. The rearrangement uses TRBV20-1 and TRBJ2-1; TRBD2 agrees at 10 bases. Germline CDR1 DFQATT, CDR2 SNEGSKA (reference sequence). After removal of 3 bases from V and 3 bases from J, the junction contained 5 bases not matched to a gene. The CDR3 runs 15 residues. CDR3 sequence (DNA): TGCAGTGCTAGGGAAGCGGGAGGGATCTACAATGAGCAGTTCTTC. As protein: CSAREAGGIYNEQFF.

In its sample, this clonotype was seen many times. CDR3 loop: CSASTSGRPRGNEQFF. CDR3 DNA sequence: TGCAGTGCTAGTACTAGCGGGAGGCCCCGGGGAAATGAGCAGTTCTTC. V and J are TRBV20-1 and TRBJ2-1, with 12 bases lining up with TRBD2. V shed 3 bases and J 7 bases; nucleotides not matched to a gene: 10. Germline loops: CDR1 DFQATT, CDR2 SNEGSKA (reference sequence). The CDR3 loop spans 16 amino acids.

This clonotype was picked up many times. The chain has TRBV2 and TRBJ1-3; tentative D call: TRBD1 (5 bases). Trimming took off 6 bases at V and 0 bases at J, with 12 bases between the two ends. This CDR3 is 15 amino acids long. Germline values: CDR1 SNHLY, CDR2 FYNNEI. CDR3 sequence: CASSGAANSGNTIYF. The CDR3 region has the DNA TGTGCCAGCAGCGGGGCTGCGAACTCTGGAAACACCATATATTTT.

Notes on this clonotype: One end of the junction fails to match germline, which may point to a read error. The chain has TRBV15 and TRBJ2-2, with D perhaps TRBD1 (6 bases). The CDR3 runs to 17 residues. CDR1 is LNHNV, CDR2 YYDKDF, per germline (reference sequence). CDR3 in amino acids: CATSRVVDSPNTGELFF. The CDR3 DNA sequence: TGTGCCACCAGCAGAGTAGTGGACAGCCCGAACACCGGGGAGCTATTTTTT.

This clonotype came up once. The chain has TRBV5-1 and TRBJ2-7; perhaps TRBD2 as D (8 bases). Germline assignment: CDR1 SGHRS and CDR2 YFSETQ. The CDR3 contains 15 residues. V dropped 4 bases and J dropped 3 bases, with 17 bases sitting between them. The CDR3 is CASSPGGDSFYEQYF. CDR3 DNA: TGCGCCAGCAGCCCGGGGGGGGACAGCTTCTACGAGCAGTACTTC.

There are a few counts of this clonotype. The chain carries TRBV20-1 and TRBJ2-1; D might be TRBD1 (5 bases). CDR1 and CDR2 from the germline V gene are DFQATT and SNEGSKA (reference sequence). The CDR3 sequence is 13 residues long. Trimming left V 1 base short and J 6 bases short, with 10 bases between. CDR3: CSARAVGVNEQFF. DNA of the CDR3: TGCAGTGCTAGAGCCGTAGGGGTCAATGAGCAGTTCTTC.

This clonotype was seen ten or more times. The J gene is TRBJ1-2, the V gene TRBV4-1; D uncertain. Trimming cost V 2 bases and J 5 bases, with 9 bases left between them. CDR1 and CDR2 from the germline V gene are MGHRA and YSYEKL. The CDR3 has 13 amino acids. The CDR3 bases are TGCGCCAGCAGCCAAACTGGGAGGTATGGCTACACCTTC. This sequence encodes CASSQTGRYGYTF.

This clonotype appeared many times. This sequence joins TRBV9 and TRBJ2-1; 12 bases line up with TRBD1. The germline CDR1 and CDR2 sequences are SGDLS and YYNGEE. The CDR3 loop spans 15 amino acids. The trim removed 3 bases at V and 7 bases at J, leaving 5 bases unmatched. Here the CDR3 reads CASSGRGQGANEQFF. The CDR3 bases are TGTGCCAGCAGCGGAAGGGGACAGGGGGCTAATGAGCAGTTCTTC.

This clonotype was seen only once. The gene calls are TRBV6-1 and TRBJ2-1, with 8 nucleotides matching TRBD2. The V gene end was trimmed by 3 bases and the J gene end by 4 bases; junction bases not matched to a gene: 5. Germline values: CDR1 MNHNS, CDR2 SASEGT. The CDR3 runs 15 residues. CDR3 in amino acids: CASSDVAGSYNEQFF. Written as DNA, the CDR3 is TGTGCCAGCAGTGATGTAGCGGGGAGTTACAATGAGCAGTTCTTC.

This clonotype was seen ten or more times. This rearrangement joins TRBV30 to TRBJ1-2; possible D gene TRBD1, 5 bases. The CDR3 covers 11 residues. V lost 3 bases and J 5 bases, leaving 7 bases between the germline ends. In germline, CDR1 is GTSNPN, CDR2 SVGIG (reference sequence). The CDR3 loop is CAWSRDYGYTF. Here the CDR3 DNA reads TGTGCCTGGAGCAGGGATTATGGCTACACCTTC.

This clonotype has a count of ten or more. The chain joins TRBV2 to TRBJ1-1, with D uncertain. The CDR3 runs 13 residues. V lost 4 bases and J lost 7, with 13 bases in between. CDR1 is SNHLY, CDR2 FYNNEI, per germline. CDR3 sequence: CASSGQMVHEAFF. DNA of the CDR3: TGTGCCAGCAGTGGCCAGATGGTACATGAAGCTTTCTTT.

This clonotype was observed at least ten times. J is TRBJ2-5 and V is TRBV18; D perhaps matches TRBD2 (6 bases). Germline CDR1 reads KGHSH; CDR2 reads LQKENI. The CDR3 length is 13 residues. V shed 3 bases and J shed 1 base, with 6 bases lying between them. Written as DNA, the CDR3 is TGTGCCAGCTCACCGGGGGGCCAAGAGACCCAGTACTTC. It codes for CASSPGGQETQYF.

This clonotype was counted ten times or more. The CDR3, as DNA: TGTGCCAGCAGCTTATCCGAGGAGCTGTTTTTT. Translating it yields CASSLSEELFF. The chain uses TRBV11-2 and TRBJ2-2; D is unclear. CDR1 is SGHAT and CDR2 is FQNNGV in the germline V gene. Trimming stripped 2 bases from V and 10 bases from J, with 5 bases between. This CDR3 has 11 residues.

Of note for this clonotype: With a much larger clone just one base away, this may be a read error. Given the absence of the conserved phenylalanine or tryptophan at the CDR3 end, a read error is likely. The V call is TRBV6-2 or TRBV6-3, the J call TRBJ1-4, with 7 bases aligning to TRBD1. The length of the CDR3 is 12 residues. Trimming took 10 bases from V and 7 from J; bases not matched to a gene: 6. Germline V gene lookup returns CDR1 MNHEY and CDR2 SVGEGT. CDR3 loop: CATRQGSEKLFL. CDR3 sequence (DNA): TGTGCCACCCGACAGGGCAGTGAAAAACTGTTTCTT.

This clonotype was found many times. V gene TRBV6-2 or TRBV6-3 combines with J gene TRBJ2-7; 10 bases align to TRBD2. The trim removed 2 bases at V and 3 bases at J, leaving 7 bases unmatched. CDR3 length: 16 residues. Germline V gene lookup returns CDR1 MNHEY and CDR2 SVGEGT. The chain's CDR3 is CASSYEASGSGYEQYF. CDR3 nucleotides: TGTGCCAGCAGTTACGAGGCTAGCGGGAGTGGCTACGAGCAGTACTTC.

This clonotype was detected a few times. The rearrangement uses TRBV29-1 and TRBJ2-3; the match to TRBD2 covers 7 bases. Trimming cost V 8 bases and J 1 base; bases outside gene matches: 6. The germline CDR1 and CDR2 sequences are SQVTM and ANQGSEA. CDR3 length equals 13 residues. This CDR3 is CSLTAGGTDTQYF. The CDR3 bases are TGCAGCCTGACGGCGGGGGGCACAGATACGCAGTATTTT.

Ten or more counts support this clonotype. This chain connects TRBV7-2 to TRBJ2-1, with no clear D. V was clipped by 1 base and J by 6 bases, with 10 bases between them. From germline, CDR1 is SGHTA and CDR2 FQGNSA. This CDR3 is 14 amino acids long. The CDR3 region is CASSLGLVSNEQFF. DNA of the CDR3: TGTGCCAGCAGCTTAGGGTTAGTTTCCAATGAGCAGTTCTTC. The complete variable domain, with remaining parts taken from reference TRBV7-2 and TRBJ2-1, reads GAGVSQSPSNKVTEKGKDVELRCDPISGHTALYWYRQSLGQGLEFLIYFQGNSAPDKSGLPSDRFSAERTGGSVSTLTIQRTQQEDSAVYLCASSLGLVSNEQFFGPGTRLTVL.